This T cell receptor beta chain was recovered during a study of cytomegalovirus exposure and HLA in healthy donors. Study as a whole: The same platform used for the approximately 670 first-cohort repertoires was also used for the roughly 130 validation repertoires, as a later analysis reported. Notes on the study in general: Reportedly, cytomegalovirus status was diagnosed with high sensitivity and specificity. Testing in vitro showed a few CMV-associated chains specific for CMV antigens.

As to this clone: The antigen is unknown.

Looked up from germline, CDR1 is MNHEY and CDR2 is SVGAGI. The CDR3 contains 16 residues. Trimming stripped 0 bases from V and 6 bases from J, with 17 bases between. The donors were in the roughly 130-subject validation cohort, distinct from the roughly 720-subject first cohort. Method: immunoSEQ multiplex PCR; TCRdb's copy keeps in-frame clones and lacks some. The table includes some 250,000 clones, 85% to 90% detected once. The receptor was derived from a woman aged 18-29 years in good health and CMV-seronegative. The rearrangement links TRBV6-5 to TRBJ1-1, with D perhaps TRBD1 (6 bases). The source material was PBMCs. In nucleotides, the CDR3 is TGTGCCAGCAGTTACTCGCGGGCAGGGGCGTTCGCTGAAGCTTTCTTT. This gives the protein CASSYSRAGAFAEAFF.